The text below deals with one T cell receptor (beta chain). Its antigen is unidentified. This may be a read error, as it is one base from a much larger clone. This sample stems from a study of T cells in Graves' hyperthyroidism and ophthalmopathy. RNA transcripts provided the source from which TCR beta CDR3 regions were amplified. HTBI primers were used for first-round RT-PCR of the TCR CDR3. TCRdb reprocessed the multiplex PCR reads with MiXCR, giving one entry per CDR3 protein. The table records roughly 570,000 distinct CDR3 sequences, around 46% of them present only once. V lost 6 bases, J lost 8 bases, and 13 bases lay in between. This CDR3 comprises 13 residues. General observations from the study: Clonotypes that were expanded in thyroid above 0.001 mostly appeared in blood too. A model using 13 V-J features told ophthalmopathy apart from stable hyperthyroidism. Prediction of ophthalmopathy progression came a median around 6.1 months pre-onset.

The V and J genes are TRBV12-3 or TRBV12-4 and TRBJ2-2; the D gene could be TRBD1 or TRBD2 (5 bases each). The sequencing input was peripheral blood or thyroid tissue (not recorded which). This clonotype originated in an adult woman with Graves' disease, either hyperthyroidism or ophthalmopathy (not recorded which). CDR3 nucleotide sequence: TGTGCCAGCAGATACCGGGACCCGGGGGAGCTGTTTTTT. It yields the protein CASRYRDPGELFF.